This TCR beta chain was identified during a study of siplizumab effects on memory and regulatory T cells. The study, taken as a whole, reports: The study found that mappable alloreactive CD4+ clones averaged around 69% Treg-derived with siplizumab and approximately 27% in controls. Of the alloreactive clones, only a minor fraction mapped to unstimulated subsets. Siplizumab brought about a significant reduction in alloreactive sequences traceable to unstimulated CD4+ memory cells.

Clones were sequenced by immunoSEQ multiplex PCR, and TCRdb holds only the in-frame ones, with some missing. Of under 20,000 clones listed, around 42% are singletons. The authors kept the mixed lymphocyte reaction cells in coculture at 37°C for over five days. Labelling reagents were assigned as CFSE for responder PBMCs and Violet Dye for stimulator PBMCs, which were mixed 1:1. In regard to this clone: Its antigen is not identified.

The CDR3 extends over 16 amino acids. The V gene lost 2 bases and the J gene lost 0 bases, with 14 bases spanning the gap. Germline assignment: CDR1 MNHEY and CDR2 SVGAGI. Sequenced sample: CFSE-low (dividing) CD4+ T cells sorted from an allogeneic mixed lymphocyte reaction. This sequence was found in a human donor in good health; the cells came from an allogeneic mixed lymphocyte reaction. V usage is TRBV6-5 and J usage is TRBJ2-7; TRBD2 might be the D (6 bases). CDR3 coding DNA: TGTGCCAGCAGTTACAGTCCCCGGGACTTCTCCTACGAGCAGTACTTC. This translates into CASSYSPRDFSYEQYF.